This T cell receptor (beta chain) is drawn from a study of T cell repertoires in cytomegalovirus infection. TCRdb passed the reads through MiXCR, listing each CDR3 protein once. Here the sample spans approximately 490,000 distinct CDR3 sequences, around 11% being singletons. The trim removed 6 bases at V and 4 bases at J, leaving 9 bases unmatched. This CDR3 contains 13 residues. Germline V gene data show CDR1 as DFQATT and CDR2 as SNEGSKA (reference sequence). The receptor's source is a human donor in good health (CMV status not recorded). Some clones in this sample may be carry-over from other donors' samples. The chain employs TRBV20-1 and TRBJ2-7, with 7 bases fitting TRBD1. The sequenced material came from PBMCs. In nucleotides, the CDR3 is TGCAGTGCAATAAGGGACAGCCTTTACGAGCAGTACTTC. It is translated as CSAIRDSLYEQYF.